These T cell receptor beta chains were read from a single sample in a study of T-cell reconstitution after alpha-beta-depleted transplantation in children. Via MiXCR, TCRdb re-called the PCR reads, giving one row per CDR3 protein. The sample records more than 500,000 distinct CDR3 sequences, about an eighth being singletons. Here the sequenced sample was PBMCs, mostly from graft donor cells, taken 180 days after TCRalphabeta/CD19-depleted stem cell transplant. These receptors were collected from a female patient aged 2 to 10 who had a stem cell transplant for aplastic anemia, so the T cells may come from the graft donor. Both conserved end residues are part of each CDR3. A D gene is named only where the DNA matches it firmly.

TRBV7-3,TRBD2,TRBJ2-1,CASSFKVLAGGTNEQFF
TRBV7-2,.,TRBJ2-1,CASSQGRVAYNEQFF
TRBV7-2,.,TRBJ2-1,CASSSTGTYNEQFF
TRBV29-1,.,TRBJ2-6,CSVSDDLSGANVLTF
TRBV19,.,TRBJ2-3,CASSIRDRSTDTQYF
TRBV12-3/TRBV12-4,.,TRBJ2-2,CASSKWDTNTGELFF
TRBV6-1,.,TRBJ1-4,CASSHQTINEKLFF
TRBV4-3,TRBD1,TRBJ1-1,CASSPSGQGRRAFF
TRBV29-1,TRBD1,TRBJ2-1,CSVKTGGYNEQFF
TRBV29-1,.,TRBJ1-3,CSVPGSGNTIYF
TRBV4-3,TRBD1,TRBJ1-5,CASSQGGQGVNQPQHF
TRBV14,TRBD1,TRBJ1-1,CASSQVQGANTEAFF
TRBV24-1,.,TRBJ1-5,CATSHGFSGFNQPQHF
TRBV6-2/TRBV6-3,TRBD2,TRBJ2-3,CASSYGAPGLAGFDTQYF
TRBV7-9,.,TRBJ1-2,CATGTVGGYTF
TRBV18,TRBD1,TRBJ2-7,CASSPAGTVSSYEQYF
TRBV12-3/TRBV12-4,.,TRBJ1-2,CASSLGLDYGYTF
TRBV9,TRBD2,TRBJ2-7,CASSAGLAASYEQYF
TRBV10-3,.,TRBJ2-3,CAIQGSSFTDTQYF
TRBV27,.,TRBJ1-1,CASSLGGAANTEAFF
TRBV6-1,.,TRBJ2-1,CASSRTVSSYNEQFF
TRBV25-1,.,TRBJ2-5,CASSDLPRGETQYF
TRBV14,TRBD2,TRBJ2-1,CASSLGLAGLLGNEQFF
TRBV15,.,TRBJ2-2,CATSRDPVRGPTGELFF
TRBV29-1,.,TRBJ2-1,CSLGETNNEQFF
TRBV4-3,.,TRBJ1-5,CASSQDTRAYQPQHF
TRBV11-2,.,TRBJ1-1,CASSLDAGGGTEAFF
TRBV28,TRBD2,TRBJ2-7,CASSFRYGGGGLWSYEQYF
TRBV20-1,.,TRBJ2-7,CSAHSGESKEQYF
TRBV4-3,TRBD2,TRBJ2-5,CASSQDTSGSETQYF
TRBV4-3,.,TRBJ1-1,CASSPSTGNTEAFF
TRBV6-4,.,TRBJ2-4,CASSELAGAKNIQYF
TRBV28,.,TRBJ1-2,CASRTINYGYTF
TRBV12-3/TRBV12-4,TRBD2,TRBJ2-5,CASRSFSGRYQETQYF
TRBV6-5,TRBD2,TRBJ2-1,CASSYQASGTPRWNEQFF
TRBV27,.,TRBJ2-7,CASSLFISGYEQYF
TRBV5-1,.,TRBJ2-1,CASSLGQYNEQFF
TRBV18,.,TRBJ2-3,CASSPGPLWVTDTQYF
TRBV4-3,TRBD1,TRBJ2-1,CASSHLTRDRDEQFF
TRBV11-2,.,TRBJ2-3,CASSPGGWERTSTDTQYF